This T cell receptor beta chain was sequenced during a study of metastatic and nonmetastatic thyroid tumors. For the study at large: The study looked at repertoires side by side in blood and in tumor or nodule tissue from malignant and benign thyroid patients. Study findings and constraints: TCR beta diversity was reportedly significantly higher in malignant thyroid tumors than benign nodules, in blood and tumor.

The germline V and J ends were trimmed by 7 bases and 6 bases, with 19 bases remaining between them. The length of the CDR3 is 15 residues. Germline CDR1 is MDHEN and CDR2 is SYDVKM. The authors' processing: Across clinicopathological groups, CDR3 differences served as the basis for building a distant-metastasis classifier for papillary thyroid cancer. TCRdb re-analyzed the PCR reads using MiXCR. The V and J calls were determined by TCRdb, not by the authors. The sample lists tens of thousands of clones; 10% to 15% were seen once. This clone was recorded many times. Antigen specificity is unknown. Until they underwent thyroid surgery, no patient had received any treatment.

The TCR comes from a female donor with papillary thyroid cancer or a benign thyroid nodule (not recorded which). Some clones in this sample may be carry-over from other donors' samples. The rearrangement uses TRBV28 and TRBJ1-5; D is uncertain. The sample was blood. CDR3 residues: CASTLDGRAAQPQHF. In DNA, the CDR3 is TGTGCCAGCACCCTGGATGGGCGTGCGGCTCAGCCCCAGCATTTT. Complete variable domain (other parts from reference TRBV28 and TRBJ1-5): DVKVTQSSRYLVKRTGEKVFLECVQDMDHENMFWYRQDPGLGLRLIYFSYDVKMKEKGDIPEGYSVSREKKERFSLILESASTNQTSMYLCASTLDGRAAQPQHFGDGTRLSIL.